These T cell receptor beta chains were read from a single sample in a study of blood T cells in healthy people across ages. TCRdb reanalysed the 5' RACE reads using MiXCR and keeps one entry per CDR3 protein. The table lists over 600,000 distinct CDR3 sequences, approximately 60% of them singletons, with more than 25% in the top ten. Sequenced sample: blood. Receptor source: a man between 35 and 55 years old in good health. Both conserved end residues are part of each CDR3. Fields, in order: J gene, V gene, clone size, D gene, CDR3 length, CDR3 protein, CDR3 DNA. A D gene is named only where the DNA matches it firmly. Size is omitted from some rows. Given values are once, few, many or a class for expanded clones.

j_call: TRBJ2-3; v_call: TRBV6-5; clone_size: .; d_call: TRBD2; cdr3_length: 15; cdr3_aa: CASSYSAGGPYTQYF; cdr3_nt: TGTGCCAGCAGTTACTCCGCGGGGGGGCCCTATACGCAGTATTTT
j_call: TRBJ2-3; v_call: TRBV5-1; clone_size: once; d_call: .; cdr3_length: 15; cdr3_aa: CASSPEVPTTDTQYF; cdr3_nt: TGCGCCAGCAGCCCAGAGGTACCAACCACAGATACGCAGTATTTT
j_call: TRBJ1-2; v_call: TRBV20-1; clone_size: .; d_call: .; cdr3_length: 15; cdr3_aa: CSARSPFRDWGGYTF; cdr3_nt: TGCAGTGCTAGGTCCCCTTTCAGGGACTGGGGAGGCTACACCTTC
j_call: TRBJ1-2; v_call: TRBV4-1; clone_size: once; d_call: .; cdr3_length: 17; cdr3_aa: CASSQITQGLGNYGYTF; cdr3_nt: TGCGCCAGCAGCCAAATAACGCAGGGGTTAGGGAACTATGGCTACACCTTC
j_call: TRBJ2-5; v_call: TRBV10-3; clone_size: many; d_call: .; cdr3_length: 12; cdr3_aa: CAISEPGETQYF; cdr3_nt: TGTGCCATCAGTGAACCCGGAGAGACCCAGTACTTC
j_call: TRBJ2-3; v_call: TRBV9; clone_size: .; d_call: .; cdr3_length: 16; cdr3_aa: CASSAGLAQDTDTQYF; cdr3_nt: TGTGCCAGCAGCGCCGGGCTGGCCCAGGACACAGATACGCAGTATTTT
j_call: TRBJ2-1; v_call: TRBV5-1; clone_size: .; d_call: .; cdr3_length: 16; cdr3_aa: CASSLEWTRGGNEQFF; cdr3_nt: TGCGCCAGCAGCTTGGAATGGACTAGAGGGGGTAATGAGCAGTTCTTC
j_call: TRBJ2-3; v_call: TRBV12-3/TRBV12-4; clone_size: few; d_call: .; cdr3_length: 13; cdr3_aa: CASSLDSLDTQYF; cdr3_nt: TGTGCCAGCAGCCTAGACAGCTTAGATACGCAGTATTTT
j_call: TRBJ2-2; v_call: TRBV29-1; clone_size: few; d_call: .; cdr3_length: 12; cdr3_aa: CSHQGDTGELFF; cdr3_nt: TGCAGCCATCAGGGAGACACCGGGGAGCTGTTTTTT
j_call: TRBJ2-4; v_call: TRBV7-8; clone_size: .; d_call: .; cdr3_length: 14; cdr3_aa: CATLRLGEKNIQYF; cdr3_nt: TGTGCCACCTTACGATTAGGGGAGAAAAACATTCAGTACTTC
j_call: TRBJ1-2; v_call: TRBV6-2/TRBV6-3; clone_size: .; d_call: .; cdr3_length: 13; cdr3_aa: CASSYTGNYGYTF; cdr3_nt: TGTGCCAGCAGTTATACGGGAAACTATGGCTACACCTTC
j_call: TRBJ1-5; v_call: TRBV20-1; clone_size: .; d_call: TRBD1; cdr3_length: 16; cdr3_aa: CSAKTPGQVVDQPQHF; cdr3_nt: TGCAGTGCTAAGACACCCGGACAGGTAGTAGATCAGCCCCAGCATTTT
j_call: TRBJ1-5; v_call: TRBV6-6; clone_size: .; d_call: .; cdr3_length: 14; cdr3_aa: CASKEEGGAQPQHF; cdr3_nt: TGTGCCAGCAAAGAGGAGGGGGGTGCTCAGCCCCAGCATTTT